This passage covers 9 T cell receptor beta chains from one sample sequenced in a study of T cell clonality in common variable immunodeficiency. Assay: immunoSEQ multiplex PCR; the TCRdb copy retains only in-frame clones and omits some. Listed for the sample are tens of thousands of clones, none seen a single time. The sample consisted of peripheral blood mononuclear cells. The source is a person between 18 and 75 years old in good health.

This clone appeared many times. The sequenced fragment ends 3 residues before the CDR3 boundary, so the rest is inferred from the germline J gene. This chain joins TRBV30 and TRBJ2-3; D not certain. V was pared by 3 bases and J by 0 bases, with 7 bases between. Germline CDR1 and CDR2: GTSNPN and SVGIG (reference sequence). The CDR3 covers 13 residues. CDR3 region: CAWRRTSTDTQYF. Partial CDR3 DNA: TGTGCCTGGAGACGCACTAGCACAGATACG. The whole variable domain, remainder taken from reference TRBV30 and TRBJ2-3, is SQTIHQWPATLVQPVGSPLSLECTVEGTSNPNLYWYRQAAGRGLQLLFYSVGIGQISSEVPQNLSASRPQDRQFILSSKKLLLSDSGFYLCAWRRTSTDTQYFGPGTRLTVL.

This clone was counted many times. The read terminates 3 residues ahead of where the CDR3 ends, so the germline J gene completes it. The V call is TRBV29-1, the J call TRBJ2-5; 8 positions match TRBD1. V lost 5 bases and J lost 4; bases outside the gene matches: 9. Germline CDR1 is SQVTM and CDR2 is ANQGSEA. The CDR3 runs to 14 residues. The part of the CDR3 DNA that was read is TGCAGCGTTCTTAGGACAGGGTATGGAGAGACC. It specifies CSVLRTGYGET. The CDR3 in full is CSVLRTGYGETQYF.

Concerning this clone: It differs at one base from a far larger clone, so likely a read error. The read ends 3 residues before the CDR3 terminus; that terminus is restored from the germline J gene. The gene calls are TRBV19 and TRBJ2-3, with 8 bases aligning to TRBD2. CDR1 and CDR2 (germline): LNHDA, SQIVND (reference sequence). The CDR3 has 17 residues. The sequenced CDR3 bases are TGTGCCAGTAGTCCGCCGTCCGGGACTAGTGGAGAAGAGACG. It translates to CASSPPSGTSGEET. The whole CDR3 protein is CASSPPSGTSGEETQYF.

This clone was recorded many times. Sequencing ends 3 residues short of the CDR3 end; the germline J gene provides the rest. This chain joins TRBV14 and TRBJ2-4, with D perhaps matching TRBD1 (5 bases). Germline V lookup: CDR1 SGHDN, CDR2 FVKESK. V was cut by 2 bases and J by 2 bases, with 7 bases left in between. There are 14 residues in the CDR3. CDR3 region: CASSQQGSKNIQYF. The sequenced CDR3 bases are TGTGCCAGCAGCCAACAGGGATCCAAAAACATT. Filled out from reference TRBV14 and TRBJ2-4, the complete variable domain reads EAGVTQFPSHSVIEKGQTVTLRCDPISGHDNLYWYRRVMGKEIKFLLHFVKESKQDESGMPNNRFLAERTGGTYSTLKVQPAELEDSGVYFCASSQQGSKNIQYFGAGTRLSVL.

This clone was found a few times. The read finishes 3 residues shy of the CDR3 end, and the germline J gene is used to complete it. This chain links TRBV18 with TRBJ1-4; TRBD1 might be the D (5 bases). V dropped 2 bases and J dropped 4 bases, with 11 bases sitting between them. The CDR3 sequence is 15 residues long. Germline V gene data show CDR1 as KGHSH and CDR2 as LQKENI. The CDR3 sequence is CASSPAGGINEKLFF. Incomplete CDR3 DNA: TGTGCCAGCTCACCAGCGGGGGGGATTAATGAAAAA.

Ten or more counts support this clone. The junction and the germline gene differ at one end; a read error may be behind it. The read terminates 3 residues ahead of where the CDR3 ends, so the germline J gene completes it. Other DNA sequences in this specimen translate into the identical CDR3. The gene calls are TRBV28 and TRBJ2-3; TRBD2 aligns across 7 bases. Germline V gene data show CDR1 as MDHEN and CDR2 as SYDVKM. This CDR3 spans 15 amino acids. CDR3 amino acids: CASMALATHTDTQYF. CDR3 DNA (partial): TGCGCCAGCATGGCACTAGCGACCCACACAGATACG. Drawing the rest from reference TRBV28 and TRBJ2-3, the complete variable domain is DVKVTQSSRYLVKRTGEKVFLECVQDMDHENMFWYRQDPGLGLRLIYFSYDVKMKEKGDIPEGYSVSREKKERFSLILESASTNQTSMYLCASMALATHTDTQYFGPGTRLTVL.

This clone appeared many times. Read coverage stops 3 residues before the CDR3 terminus; the germline J gene supplies the remainder. The chain recombines TRBV19 with TRBJ2-5; 7 positions match TRBD2. Germline CDR1 and CDR2: LNHDA and SQIVND (reference sequence). Trimming at V came to 5 bases and at J to 5 bases, leaving 8 bases not matched to a gene. The CDR3 has 14 residues. The CDR3 loop reads CASSSTDGGETQYF. The sequenced part of the CDR3 DNA is TGTGCCAGTAGTTCCACTGACGGGGGGGAGACC.

This clone was recorded at least ten times. The junction and the germline gene differ at one end; a read error may be behind it. The sequenced CDR3 bases are TGTGCCAGCAGCCTAACTACAAACACAGGGGGAGCGGCAGGGGCCAACGTC. As protein: CASSLTTNTGGAAGANV. The CDR3 in full is CASSLTTNTGGAAGANVLTF. V usage is TRBV7-3 and J usage is TRBJ2-6; TRBD1 matches 8 bases. The observed sequence ends 3 residues before the CDR3 terminus, with the missing tail filled in from the germline J gene. The CDR3 is made up of 20 amino acids. Germline V CDR1 and CDR2: SGHTA, FQGTGA.

About this clone: The read halts 3 residues ahead of the CDR3 end, with the missing end drawn from the germline J gene. V and J are TRBV19 and TRBJ1-2, with 11 bases fitting TRBD1. The CDR3 is 14 amino acids. CDR1 is LNHDA and CDR2 is SQIVND in the germline V gene (reference sequence). The CDR3 spells CASSKPGQGDDYTF. The sequenced part of the CDR3 DNA is TGTGCCAGTAGTAAGCCGGGACAGGGGGACGAC.